This is a list of T cell receptor beta chains from one sample in a study of blood T cell repertoires in COVID-19. Clones were sequenced by immunoSEQ multiplex PCR, and TCRdb holds only the in-frame ones, with some missing. The top ten hold around 9.3% of the sample, which has roughly 81,000 clones, 82% seen once. The sample taken for sequencing was peripheral blood. The receptor set was obtained from a man aged 55 to 70 with acute or convalescent COVID-19. The CDR3 runs from the conserved cysteine through the conserved F or W. The D gene is left open where the match is weak. Not every row has a clone size; where given, it reads once, few, many or a size class.

V gene	clone size	D gene	J gene	CDR3 DNA	CDR3 protein
TRBV5-1	NA	NA	TRBJ2-1	TGCGCCAGCACCTCTTTGAGGGAGGATGAGCAGTTCTTC	CASTSLREDEQFF
TRBV6-1	NA	TRBD1	TRBJ2-7	TGTGCCAGCAGTGAGCCGGGACAGGGGGCAGGAGAGCAGTACTTC	CASSEPGQGAGEQYF
TRBV30	NA	NA	TRBJ2-6	TGTGCCTTGGAAAGGGGGTCTGGGGCCAACGTCCTGACTTTC	CALERGSGANVLTF
TRBV6-5	few	NA	TRBJ1-1	TGTGCCAGCAGCCCGATAGACGAGCGCACTGAAGCTTTCTTT	CASSPIDERTEAFF
TRBV10-1	NA	TRBD1	TRBJ2-2	TGCGCCAGCGGGGGACAGGGAGTCACCGGGGAGCTGTTTTTT	CASGGQGVTGELFF
TRBV27	NA	NA	TRBJ1-1	TGTGCCAGCAGTTTATATCAGGGGCTTGAAGCTTTCTTT	CASSLYQGLEAFF
TRBV7-2	NA	TRBD1	TRBJ2-3	TGTGCCAGCAGTATCGGGACAGGGCAAAACACGCAGTATTTT	CASSIGTGQNTQYF
TRBV5-5	few	NA	TRBJ2-3	TGTGCCAGCATCAAGGTCGCACTAGTAGGCCCAGATACGCAGTATTTT	CASIKVALVGPDTQYF
TRBV5-6	NA	TRBD1	TRBJ2-3	TGTGCCAGCAGCTTGGTTCCGACAGGGGTACTAGATACGCAGTATTTT	CASSLVPTGVLDTQYF
TRBV5-4	NA	NA	TRBJ2-5	TGTGCCAGCAGCCCGCCCGAGGGTAGAGAGACCCAGTACTTC	CASSPPEGRETQYF
TRBV18	NA	NA	TRBJ2-3	TGTGCCAGCTCACCCAGACAGATAAGCACAGATACGCAGTATTTT	CASSPRQISTDTQYF
TRBV14	NA	NA	TRBJ2-3	TGTGCCAGCAGCTACAGGCGACCTAGGACAGATACGCAGTATTTT	CASSYRRPRTDTQYF
TRBV7-8	NA	TRBD2	TRBJ2-1	TGTGCCAGCAGCTTCGGACTAGCGGGCTGGCTGTTCTTC	CASSFGLAGWLFF
TRBV29-1	NA	TRBD2	TRBJ2-5	TGCAGCGTTGCCGGTAGCGGGGGGGCGGGCGAGACCCAGTACTTC	CSVAGSGGAGETQYF
TRBV7-2	NA	TRBD1	TRBJ1-1	TGTGCCAGCAGCTTGAGGGGGCAAGCTTTCTTT	CASSLRGQAFF
TRBV2	NA	NA	TRBJ2-1	TGTGCCAGCAGTGAACCCCTGGTACTGGAGTTCTTC	CASSEPLVLEFF
TRBV5-1	NA	TRBD2	TRBJ2-3	TGCGCCAGCAGCTCACTAGCGGGGGCTACCACAGATACGCAGTATTTT	CASSSLAGATTDTQYF
TRBV5-4	NA	NA	TRBJ1-6	TGTGCCAGCAGCCCCGCGGACAGATATAATTCACCCCTCCACTTT	CASSPADRYNSPLHF
TRBV28	NA	NA	TRBJ1-4	TGTGCCAGCAGCACGCGGGTGGAGGGAGAAAAACTGTTTTTT	CASSTRVEGEKLFF
TRBV7-2	NA	NA	TRBJ1-6	TGTGCCAGCAGCCCCCGGACAAGAAATTCACCCCTCCACTTT	CASSPRTRNSPLHF
TRBV3-1/TRBV3-2	NA	NA	TRBJ2-5	TGTGCCAGCAGCCAGACTGAGGGTGACCCTGGGACCCAGTACTTC	CASSQTEGDPGTQYF
TRBV19	NA	NA	TRBJ2-1	TGTGCCAGTAGTGTAAGCCGATACAATGAGCAGTTCTTC	CASSVSRYNEQFF
TRBV27	NA	TRBD2	TRBJ2-7	TGTGCCAGCAGTTCCCAAACCGTAGCGGGGGCAACCTACGAGCAGTACTTC	CASSSQTVAGATYEQYF
TRBV7-2	NA	NA	TRBJ2-2	TGTGCCAGCAGCTTATCTGTCTCAGGGGCCCTCCCCGGGGAGCTGTTTTTT	CASSLSVSGALPGELFF
TRBV20-1	NA	NA	TRBJ2-7	TGCAGTGCTAGCGTCTCTCACGAGCAGTACTTC	CSASVSHEQYF
TRBV7-2	NA	TRBD1	TRBJ1-5	TGTGCCAGCAGCTCCCCCGGACAGGGGGGAAATCAGCCCCAGCATTTT	CASSSPGQGGNQPQHF
TRBV2	NA	NA	TRBJ2-1	TGTGCCAGCTGTGCAACAGGGCTAAATGAGCAGTTCTTC	CASCATGLNEQFF
TRBV7-2	NA	NA	TRBJ2-1	TGTGCCAGCAGCTATACTAACTACAATGAGCAGTTCTTC	CASSYTNYNEQFF
TRBV7-3	NA	NA	TRBJ2-5	TGTGCCAGCAGGAAAGGGGGATCAGAGACCCAGTACTTC	CASRKGGSETQYF
TRBV15	NA	NA	TRBJ1-5	TGTGCCACCAGCAGAGATCGGCAGGGCGGCCAGCCCCAGCATTTT	CATSRDRQGGQPQHF
TRBV5-1	NA	NA	TRBJ2-7	TGCGCCAGCAGCGGCGGGCCGGACGCGGCCTACGAGCAGTACTTC	CASSGGPDAAYEQYF
TRBV5-4	once	TRBD2	TRBJ2-1	TGTGCCAGCAGCGGAAGCGGGAGCCCCGTCAATGAGCAGTTCTTC	CASSGSGSPVNEQFF
TRBV7-9	NA	TRBD2	TRBJ2-3	TGTGCCAGCACCCCGGGAGGGCAATATACGCAGTATTTT	CASTPGGQYTQYF
TRBV19	NA	NA	TRBJ2-2	TGTGCCAGTACAGGGTCCTCTAGATACACCGGGGAGCTGTTTTTT	CASTGSSRYTGELFF
TRBV3-1/TRBV3-2	NA	TRBD2	TRBJ2-1	TGTGCCAGCAGCCAGGAGGGCGGGGGGGCCGGTGAGCAGTTCTTC	CASSQEGGGAGEQFF
TRBV28	NA	TRBD1	TRBJ1-3	TGTGCCAGCACCAAGACAGGGGGCTATGGAAACACCATATATTTT	CASTKTGGYGNTIYF
TRBV28	NA	TRBD1	TRBJ2-3	TGTGCCAGCAAATCACAGGGGGCCGACACAGATACGCAGTATTTT	CASKSQGADTDTQYF
TRBV2	once	TRBD2	TRBJ2-7	TGTGCCAGCAGTGAAGAACTCGGGAGGGGGGTCGAGCAGTACTTC	CASSEELGRGVEQYF
TRBV7-8	NA	NA	TRBJ1-6	TGTGCCAGCAGCTTAGGATTTGAGGGTTGGCGGTCACCCCTCCACTTT	CASSLGFEGWRSPLHF
TRBV19	few	NA	TRBJ1-1	TGTGCCAGTAGTCCGCGGACAAGCACTGAAGCTTTCTTT	CASSPRTSTEAFF
TRBV9	NA	NA	TRBJ2-1	TGTGCCAGCAGCGTAGCTGCGGGGAGCTCCTACAATGAGCAGTTCTTC	CASSVAAGSSYNEQFF
TRBV7-3	once	TRBD2	TRBJ2-1	TGTGCCAGCAGCGGTAGCGGGGGGGCGATGGATGAGCAGTTCTTC	CASSGSGGAMDEQFF
TRBV4-1	NA	TRBD1	TRBJ1-2	TGCGCCAGCAGCCACCCCAGACAGGGAACGGACGGCTACACCTTC	CASSHPRQGTDGYTF
TRBV2	NA	NA	TRBJ1-1	TGTGCCAGCATGTGGGAGGGACTGGGGGTAACTGAAGCTTTCTTT	CASMWEGLGVTEAFF
TRBV19	NA	TRBD1	TRBJ1-4	TGTGCCAGTAGCCCCATTGAGGGGGCAGATGAAAAACTGTTTTTT	CASSPIEGADEKLFF
TRBV3-1/TRBV3-2	NA	NA	TRBJ1-3	TGTGCCAGCAGCCAAGATCTTAGTGTCGGAAACACCATATATTTT	CASSQDLSVGNTIYF
TRBV18	NA	TRBD1	TRBJ1-2	TGTGCCAGCTCACCTCCCGGGACAGAAGTCTATGGCTACACCTTC	CASSPPGTEVYGYTF
TRBV6-5	NA	NA	TRBJ2-3	TGTGCCAGCAGGGACTACTACACAGATACGCAGTATTTT	CASRDYYTDTQYF
TRBV18	NA	TRBD2	TRBJ2-5	TGTGCCAGCTCACGGGCGGGGGTGGACCAAGAGACCCAGTACTTC	CASSRAGVDQETQYF
TRBV4-3	NA	TRBD2	TRBJ2-7	TGCGCCAGCAGCCAAGAGAGGGCGGGAGGAGCCTTCTACGAGCAGTACTTC	CASSQERAGGAFYEQYF
TRBV19	NA	TRBD2	TRBJ2-1	TGTGCCAGTAGCCTAGCGGACCTAGATTACAATGAGCAGTTCTTC	CASSLADLDYNEQFF
TRBV5-3	NA	NA	TRBJ1-3	TGTGCCAGAAGCTTGGCAGGGACAGGAAACACCATATATTTT	CARSLAGTGNTIYF
TRBV5-1	NA	TRBD2	TRBJ2-3	TGCGCCAGCAGCTCTCAGCGGGAGGGCCGGCGCACAGATACGCAGTATTTT	CASSSQREGRRTDTQYF